The 21 T cell receptor beta chains reported below all come from one sample, sequenced in a study of cytomegalovirus exposure and HLA in healthy donors. Use of 60 Vbeta and 13 Jbeta primers characterized the PCR. Profiling relied on immunoSEQ multiplex PCR, and the TCRdb table lists in-frame clones only, not all of them. The data contain 110,000 to 150,000 clones, roughly 68% of them seen just once; the ten biggest clones take up 3.5% to 5%. The sequencing input was PBMCs. The receptors derive from a man aged 60-69 years in good health and CMV-seronegative.

This rearrangement joins TRBV9 to TRBJ2-3; maybe TRBD2 (5 bases). Germline CDR1 SGDLS, CDR2 YYNGEE. V was pared by 4 bases and J by 2 bases, with 8 bases between. The CDR3 sequence is 13 residues long. CDR3 amino acids: CASSRLTTDTQYF. The DNA for the CDR3 is TGTGCCAGCAGCCGACTAACCACAGATACGCAGTATTTT.

Points on this clone: Other nucleotide sequences from this sample produce the same CDR3. CDR3 sequence reads: CASSSGTRSQPQHF. For the CDR3, the DNA is TGTGCCAGTAGTTCCGGGACTCGATCACAGCCCCAGCATTTT. The chain has TRBV19 and TRBJ1-5, with D possibly TRBD1 on 5 matching bases. Germline V gene lookup returns CDR1 LNHDA and CDR2 SQIVND (reference sequence). The CDR3 has 14 residues. The germline V and J ends were trimmed by 5 bases and 7 bases, with 15 bases remaining between them.

The chain links TRBV28 to TRBJ2-7, with 7 bases matching TRBD1. Germline CDR1 is MDHEN and CDR2 is SYDVKM. The J segment lost 7 bases and the V segment lost 6 bases, leaving 9 bases of the junction unmatched. The CDR3 is 13 residues long. The CDR3 spells CASSRTGAREQYF. The CDR3 DNA reads as TGTGCCAGCAGCCGTACAGGGGCGCGGGAGCAGTACTTC. The complete variable domain, with remaining parts taken from reference TRBV28 and TRBJ2-7, reads DVKVTQSSRYLVKRTGEKVFLECVQDMDHENMFWYRQDPGLGLRLIYFSYDVKMKEKGDIPEGYSVSREKKERFSLILESASTNQTSMYLCASSRTGAREQYFGPGTRLTVT.

J is TRBJ1-1 and V is TRBV11-1; D perhaps matches TRBD1 (5 bases). The length of the CDR3 is 13 residues. V gave up 3 bases and J gave up 3 bases, with 8 bases separating them. From germline, CDR1 is SGHAT and CDR2 FQDESV (reference sequence). CDR3 amino acids: CASSFQGDTEAFF. For the CDR3, the DNA is TGTGCCAGCAGCTTTCAAGGGGACACTGAAGCTTTCTTT.

The chain has TRBV30 and TRBJ1-3, with TRBD1 matching over 7 bases. The J segment lost 0 bases and the V segment lost 0 bases, leaving 2 bases of the junction unmatched. The CDR3 has 15 residues. Germline values: CDR1 GTSNPN, CDR2 SVGIG (reference sequence). In DNA form, the CDR3 reads TGTGCCTGGAGTGTAGGGGGCCTCTCTGGAAACACCATATATTTT. Residues: CAWSVGGLSGNTIYF. Looking up the rest from reference TRBV30 and TRBJ1-3 gives the full variable domain: SQTIHQWPATLVQPVGSPLSLECTVEGTSNPNLYWYRQAAGRGLQLLFYSVGIGQISSEVPQNLSASRPQDRQFILSSKKLLLSDSGFYLCAWSVGGLSGNTIYFGEGSWLTVV.

The chain joins TRBV6-1 to TRBJ2-2; the match to TRBD1 covers 10 bases. The V segment lost 5 bases and the J segment 6 bases; nucleotides outside the gene matches: 3. The CDR3 consists of 14 residues. The germline gives CDR1 MNHNS, CDR2 SASEGT. This CDR3 is CASSPGTGAGELFF. CDR3 in DNA: TGTGCCAGCAGTCCCGGGACAGGGGCCGGGGAGCTGTTTTTT.

This chain links TRBV6-5 with TRBJ2-5; D is undetermined. Germline values: CDR1 MNHEY, CDR2 SVGAGI. Trimming cost V 6 bases and J 3 bases, with 17 bases left between them. The CDR3 has 15 amino acids. CDR3 loop: CASSPSISFEETQYF. The CDR3 coding sequence is TGTGCCAGCAGCCCTTCTATATCGTTCGAAGAGACCCAGTACTTC.

A few counts support this clone. The chain links TRBV2 to TRBJ2-7, with TRBD2 identical over 11 bases. The V gene's germline CDR1 is SNHLY and CDR2 FYNNEI. The ends lost 6 bases at V and 6 bases at J; junction bases unmatched: 7. The CDR3 covers 14 residues. The CDR3 reads CASRLLAGEGEQYF. The CDR3 nucleotides read TGTGCCAGCAGGCTACTAGCGGGAGAGGGCGAGCAGTACTTC.

The chain uses TRBV9 and TRBJ2-1, with 8 bases fitting TRBD2. CDR1 is SGDLS and CDR2 is YYNGEE in the germline V gene. Unmatched junction bases numbered 8, after V lost 4 bases and J lost 8 bases. CDR3 length: 14 amino acids. The CDR3 sequence: CASSPWTSRDEQFF. The CDR3 DNA follows: TGTGCCAGCAGCCCGTGGACTAGCCGGGATGAGCAGTTCTTC.

The chain employs TRBV9 and TRBJ2-1; the D gene is possibly TRBD2 (6 bases). V shed 0 bases and J shed 2 bases, with 9 bases lying between them. Germline V gives CDR1 SGDLS, CDR2 YYNGEE. The CDR3 runs 15 residues. The DNA for the CDR3 is TGTGCCAGCAGCGTAGAAAGGGAGGCCTACAATGAGCAGTTCTTC. It translates to CASSVEREAYNEQFF. Using reference TRBV9 and TRBJ2-1 for the parts outside the CDR3, the full variable domain is DSGVTQTPKHLITATGQRVTLRCSPRSGDLSVYWYQQSLDQGLQFLIQYYNGEERAKGNILERFSAQQFPDLHSELNLSSLELGDSALYFCASSVEREAYNEQFFGPGTRLTVL.

V and J are TRBV7-9 and TRBJ2-7; TRBD2 might be the D (6 bases). The length of the CDR3 is 14 residues. Germline-derived CDR1 and CDR2 are SEHNR and FQNEAQ (reference sequence). Trimming took off 4 bases at V and 2 bases at J, with 12 bases between the two ends. The CDR3, as DNA: TGTGCCAGCAGCTACGGAGGGGAACCCTACGAGCAGTACTTC. Translating gives CASSYGGEPYEQYF.

V gene TRBV7-2 combines with J gene TRBJ2-3, with TRBD2 matching 15 bases. The germline gives CDR1 SGHTA, CDR2 FQGNSA. The CDR3 consists of 16 residues. V was pared by 1 base and J by 8 bases, with 4 bases of the junction left unmatched. As DNA, the CDR3 is TGTGCCAGCAGCTTAGGGACTAGCGGGAGGGCCGGTACGCAGTATTTT. Encoded protein: CASSLGTSGRAGTQYF.

The CDR3 loop is CASRGTAIGLNTEAFF. The CDR3 nucleotides read TGCGCCAGCAGGGGGACAGCGATTGGACTGAACACTGAAGCTTTCTTT. The chain links TRBV5-1 to TRBJ1-1; TRBD1 matches 7 bases. Germline V CDR1 and CDR2: SGHRS, YFSETQ. V lost 5 bases and J lost 0; bases outside the gene matches: 10. The CDR3 sequence is 16 residues long.

This chain links TRBV2 with TRBJ2-1, with TRBD2 matching over 9 bases. Germline-derived CDR1 and CDR2 are SNHLY and FYNNEI. The trim removed 1 base at V and 4 bases at J, leaving 2 bases unmatched. The CDR3 has 15 residues. This CDR3 reads CASSEGLAGYNEQFF. DNA for the CDR3: TGTGCCAGCAGTGAAGGGCTAGCGGGATACAATGAGCAGTTCTTC.

This clone was found many times. The CDR3 DNA follows: TGCGCCAGCAGCCCCCTGGACAGGATCTACACTGAAGCTTTCTTT. It translates to CASSPLDRIYTEAFF. This chain links TRBV5-1 with TRBJ1-1; 7 bases are shared with TRBD1. This CDR3 has 15 amino acids. With 4 bases clipped from V and 3 bases from J, the junction kept 9 bases outside the gene matches. Germline CDR1 reads SGHRS; CDR2 reads YFSETQ.

V and J are TRBV4-1 and TRBJ2-3; 10 bases map to TRBD2. Germline V CDR1 and CDR2: MGHRA, YSYEKL. The CDR3 runs 15 residues. Unmatched junction bases numbered 7, after V lost 5 bases and J lost 5 bases. The CDR3 here is CASSSLAGVGDTQYF. For the CDR3, the DNA is TGCGCCAGCAGCTCGCTAGCGGGAGTTGGAGATACGCAGTATTTT.

Concerning this clone: In the same sample, other DNA sequences code for this CDR3. V and J are TRBV7-2 and TRBJ1-5; D may be TRBD1 (5 bases). V gave up 1 base and J gave up 2 bases, with 9 bases separating them. From germline, CDR1 is SGHTA and CDR2 FQGNSA. CDR3 length equals 15 residues. This CDR3 is CASSLESRGNQPQHF. CDR3 nucleotides: TGTGCCAGCAGCTTAGAGTCCAGGGGCAATCAGCCCCAGCATTTT.

The V and J genes are TRBV5-1 and TRBJ2-7, with TRBD2 matching 7 bases. The CDR3 consists of 16 residues. Germline values: CDR1 SGHRS, CDR2 YFSETQ. The ends lost 4 bases at V and 5 bases at J; junction bases unmatched: 15. DNA of the CDR3: TGCGCCAGCAGCCCTTCCAACTCCGGGAGCGGGAACGAGCAGTACTTC. Its protein product is CASSPSNSGSGNEQYF.

The genes are TRBV5-1 and TRBJ2-5; D unclear. V lost 5 bases, J lost 3 bases, and 8 bases lay in between. The CDR3 runs 12 residues. CDR1 SGHRS and CDR2 YFSETQ come from the germline V gene. Here the CDR3 reads CASRELKETQYF. The CDR3 bases are TGCGCCAGCAGAGAACTGAAAGAGACCCAGTACTTC.

This chain uses TRBV29-1 with TRBJ2-3; D is perhaps TRBD2 (7 bases). V was clipped by 5 bases and J by 2 bases, with 14 bases between them. Germline values: CDR1 SQVTM, CDR2 ANQGSEA. CDR3 length: 14 residues. The CDR3 DNA sequence: TGCAGCGTTAGGGGGGAGGGCCACACAGATACGCAGTATTTT. Amino acid sequence: CSVRGEGHTDTQYF.

The rearrangement uses TRBV9 and TRBJ2-1; 10 bases are shared with TRBD2. Losses at the gene ends were 4 bases for V and 4 bases for J; bases not matched to a gene: 5. The germline V gene encodes CDR1 SGDLS and CDR2 YYNGEE. The CDR3 extends over 15 amino acids. CDR3 DNA: TGTGCCAGCAGCCCCGGACTAGCGGAATACAATGAGCAGTTCTTC. Translated, it gives CASSPGLAEYNEQFF.